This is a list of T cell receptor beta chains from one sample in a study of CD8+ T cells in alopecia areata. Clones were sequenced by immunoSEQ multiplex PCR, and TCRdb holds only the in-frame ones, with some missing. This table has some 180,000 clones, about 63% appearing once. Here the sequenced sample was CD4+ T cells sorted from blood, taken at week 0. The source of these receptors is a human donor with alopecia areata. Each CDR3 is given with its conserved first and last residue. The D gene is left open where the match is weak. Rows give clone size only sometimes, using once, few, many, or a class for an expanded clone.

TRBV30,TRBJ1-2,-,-,CAGDDHGYTF,TGTGCCGGCGACGATCATGGCTACACCTTC
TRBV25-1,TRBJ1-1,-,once,CATEGPRTEAFF,TGTGCCACCGAGGGTCCCAGGACTGAAGCTTTCTTT
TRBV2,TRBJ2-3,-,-,CASKARGTDTQYF,TGTGCCAGCAAGGCCAGGGGCACAGATACGCAGTATTTT
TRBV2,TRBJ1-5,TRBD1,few,CASTLTGSFNQPQHF,TGTGCCAGCACTCTGACAGGGTCGTTTAATCAGCCCCAGCATTTT
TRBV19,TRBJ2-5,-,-,CASRKAGLYQETQYF,TGTGCCAGTAGAAAAGCGGGCCTGTACCAAGAGACCCAGTACTTC
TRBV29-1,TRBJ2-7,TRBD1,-,CSATGTGLYEQYF,TGCAGCGCCACCGGGACAGGGCTCTACGAGCAGTACTTC
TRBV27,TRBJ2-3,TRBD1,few,CASRRDRDRTDTQYF,TGTGCCAGCAGACGGGACAGGGATAGGACAGATACGCAGTATTTT
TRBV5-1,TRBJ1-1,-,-,CASSLEADMNTEAFF,TGCGCCAGCAGCTTGGAGGCGGACATGAACACTGAAGCTTTCTTT
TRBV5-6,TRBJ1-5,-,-,CASSFNGGAGNQPQHF,TGTGCCAGCAGCTTTAACGGGGGCGCGGGCAATCAGCCCCAGCATTTT
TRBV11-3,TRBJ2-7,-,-,CASSLTGPSYEQYF,TGTGCCAGCAGCTTAACTGGGCCCTCCTACGAGCAGTACTTC
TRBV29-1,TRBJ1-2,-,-,CSASGLEYPNYGYTF,TGCAGCGCAAGCGGGCTGGAATACCCTAACTATGGCTACACCTTC
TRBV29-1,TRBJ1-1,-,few,CSVKNTEAFF,TGCAGCGTCAAGAACACTGAAGCTTTCTTT
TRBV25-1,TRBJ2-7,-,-,CASSESVEQYF,TGTGCCAGCAGTGAATCGGTCGAGCAGTACTTC
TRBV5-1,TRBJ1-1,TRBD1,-,CASRDRDTEAFF,TGCGCCAGCCGGGACAGGGACACTGAAGCTTTCTTT
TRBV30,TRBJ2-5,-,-,CAWTGDSQETQYF,TGTGCCTGGACAGGTGATAGCCAAGAGACCCAGTACTTC
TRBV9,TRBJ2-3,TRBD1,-,CASSGVDRAADTQYF,TGTGCCAGCAGCGGGGTGGACAGGGCGGCAGATACGCAGTATTTT
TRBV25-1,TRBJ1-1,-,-,CASSEWGNTEAFF,TGTGCCAGCAGTGAATGGGGGAACACTGAAGCTTTCTTT
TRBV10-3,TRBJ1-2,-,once,CAISEGANGYTF,TGTGCCATCAGTGAGGGTGCGAATGGCTACACCTTC
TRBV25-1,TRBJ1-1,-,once,CASKVRTEAFF,TGTGCCAGCAAAGTCAGGACTGAAGCTTTCTTT
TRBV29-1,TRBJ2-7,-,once,CSVGGRGSSYEQYF,TGCAGCGTTGGGGGACGGGGGAGCTCCTACGAGCAGTACTTC
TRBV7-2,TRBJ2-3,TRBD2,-,CASSPKGTSGYSTDTQYF,TGTGCCAGCAGCCCAAAGGGGACTAGCGGGTACAGCACAGATACGCAGTATTTT
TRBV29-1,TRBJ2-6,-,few,CSVTGSGANVLTF,TGCAGCGTGACAGGTTCTGGGGCCAACGTCCTGACTTTC
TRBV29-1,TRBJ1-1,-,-,CSVDQNTEAFF,TGCAGCGTTGACCAGAACACTGAAGCTTTCTTT
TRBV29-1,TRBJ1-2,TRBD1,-,CSVEGIGTGRTYNYGYTF,TGCAGCGTTGAAGGGATCGGGACAGGAAGGACTTATAACTATGGCTACACCTTC
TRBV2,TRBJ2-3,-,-,CASSATGPNLQYF,TGTGCCAGCAGTGCGACCGGGCCCAACTTGCAGTATTTT
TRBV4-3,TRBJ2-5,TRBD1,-,CASSQGVQGAETQYF,TGCGCCAGCAGCCAAGGGGTACAGGGGGCGGAGACCCAGTACTTC
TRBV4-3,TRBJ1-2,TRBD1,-,CASSQDRDRVPNYGYTF,TGCGCCAGCAGCCAAGACCGGGACAGGGTCCCTAACTATGGCTACACCTTC
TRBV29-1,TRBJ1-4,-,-,CSVSGGGPGTNEKLFF,TGCAGCGTCTCCGGTGGAGGGCCGGGTACTAATGAAAAACTGTTTTTT
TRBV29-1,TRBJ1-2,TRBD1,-,CSVGDRYGYTF,TGCAGCGTAGGGGACAGATATGGCTACACCTTC
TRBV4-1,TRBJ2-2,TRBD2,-,CASSQVTSGGSGELFF,TGCGCCAGCAGCCAAGTTACTAGCGGGGGCTCCGGGGAGCTGTTTTTT
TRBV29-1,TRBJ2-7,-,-,CSVQDDSYEQYF,TGCAGCGTTCAGGACGACTCCTACGAGCAGTACTTC
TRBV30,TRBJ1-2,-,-,CAWSVPVSNYGYTF,TGTGCCTGGAGCGTGCCCGTCAGTAACTATGGCTACACCTTC